A single T cell receptor beta chain is shown here with its context. Its antigen remains unidentified. The data are from a study of immune evolution from preneoplasia to lung adenocarcinoma. Assay: immunoSEQ multiplex PCR; the TCRdb copy retains only in-frame clones and omits some. The table shows roughly 40,000 clones, with approximately 79% occurring only once. Study-level results: Later-stage lesions seemingly showed higher T cell density and diversity than normal lung. Highest clonality occurred in KRAS-mutant, not EGFR-mutant or double wild-type, nodules.

The V gene's germline CDR1 is GTSNPN and CDR2 SVGIG (reference sequence). The CDR3 totals 15 residues. Trimming stripped 0 bases from V and 5 bases from J, with 16 bases between. The material sequenced was FFPE invasive lung adenocarcinoma tissue. The V and J genes are TRBV30 and TRBJ1-1; D is undetermined. This receptor was identified in a person in their sixties with lung adenocarcinoma. CDR3 protein: CAWSVRGIWGTEAFF. The CDR3 DNA reads as TGTGCCTGGAGTGTACGAGGGATTTGGGGTACTGAAGCTTTCTTT.